This record looks at one T cell receptor (beta chain) sequence and its context. Its target is unknown. Libraries were prepared by immunoSEQ multiplex PCR; TCRdb keeps only in-frame clonotypes and omits some of them. The table records roughly 6,700 clones, less than 80% of them present only once. One frozen approximately 500,000-cell aliquot per fraction was sequenced. The entry originates in a study of coeliac disease. Regarding the study as a whole: Intraepithelial and lamina propria fractions were not highly pure.

Germline V gene sequence: CDR1 SNHLY, CDR2 FYNNEI. V was shortened by 6 bases and J by 3 bases, with 8 bases between the two germline ends. The CDR3 has 12 amino acids. V is TRBV2 and J is TRBJ1-1, with D tentatively TRBD1 (5 bases). The sample comprised lymphocytes from the gut lamina propria. This receptor was obtained from a man in his 60s with celiac disease on a gluten-free diet. The CDR3 DNA is TGTGCCAGCAGAGGGGAGGACACTGAAGCTTTCTTT. Encoded protein: CASRGEDTEAFF. The variable domain in full, with the rest retrieved from reference TRBV2 and TRBJ1-1, is EPEVTQTPSHQVTQMGQEVILRCVPISNHLYFYWYRQILGQKVEFLVSFYNNEISEKSEIFDDQFSVERPDGSNFTLKIRSTKLEDSAMYFCASRGEDTEAFFGQGTRLTVV.